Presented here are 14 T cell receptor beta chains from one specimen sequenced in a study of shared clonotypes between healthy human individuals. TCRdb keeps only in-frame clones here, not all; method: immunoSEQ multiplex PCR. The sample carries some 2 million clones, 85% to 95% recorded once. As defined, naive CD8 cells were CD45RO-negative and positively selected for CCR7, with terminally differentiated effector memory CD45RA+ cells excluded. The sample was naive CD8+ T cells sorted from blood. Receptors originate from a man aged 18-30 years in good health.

This CDR3 reads CASSTAGQGGYGYTF. Written as DNA, the CDR3 is TGTGCCAGCAGTACAGCGGGACAGGGTGGCTATGGCTACACCTTC. The J gene is TRBJ1-2, the V gene TRBV6-1; TRBD1 aligns across 9 bases. The V and J ends lost 5 bases and 4 bases, in that order; junction bases with no gene match: 8. Germline V gene sequence: CDR1 MNHNS, CDR2 SASEGT. The CDR3 is made up of 15 amino acids.

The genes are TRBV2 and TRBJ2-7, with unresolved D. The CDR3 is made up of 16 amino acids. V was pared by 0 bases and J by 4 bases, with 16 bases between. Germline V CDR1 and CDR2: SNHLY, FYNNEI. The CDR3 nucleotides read TGTGCCAGCAGTGAAGCGCCGTGGGATCCAAGATACGAGCAGTACTTC. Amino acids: CASSEAPWDPRYEQYF.

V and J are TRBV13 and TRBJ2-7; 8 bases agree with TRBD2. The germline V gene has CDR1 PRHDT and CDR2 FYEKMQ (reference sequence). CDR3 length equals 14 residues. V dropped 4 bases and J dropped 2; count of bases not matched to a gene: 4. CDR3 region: CASSYRLATYEQYF. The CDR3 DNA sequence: TGTGCCAGCAGCTATAGACTAGCGACCTACGAGCAGTACTTC.

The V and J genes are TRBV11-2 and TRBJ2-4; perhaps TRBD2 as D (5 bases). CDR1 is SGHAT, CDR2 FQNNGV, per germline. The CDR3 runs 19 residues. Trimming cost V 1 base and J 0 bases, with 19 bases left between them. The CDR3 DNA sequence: TGTGCCAGCAGCTTAGGCGCAGAATTTAGCGTTCTAGCCAAAAACATTCAGTACTTC. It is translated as CASSLGAEFSVLAKNIQYF.

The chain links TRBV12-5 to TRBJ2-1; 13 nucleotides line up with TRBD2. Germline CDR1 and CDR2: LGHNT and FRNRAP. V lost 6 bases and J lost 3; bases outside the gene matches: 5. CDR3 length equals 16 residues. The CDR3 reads CASGPGTSGVYNEQFF. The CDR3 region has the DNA TGTGCTAGTGGCCCCGGGACTAGCGGGGTCTACAATGAGCAGTTCTTC.

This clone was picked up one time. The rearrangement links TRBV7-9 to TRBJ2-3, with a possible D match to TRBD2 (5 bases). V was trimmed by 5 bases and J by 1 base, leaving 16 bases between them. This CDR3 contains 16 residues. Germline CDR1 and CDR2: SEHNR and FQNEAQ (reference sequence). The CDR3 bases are TGTGCCAGCAGCGCACCGAGGGCCGAGGGCACAGATACGCAGTATTTT. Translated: CASSAPRAEGTDTQYF.

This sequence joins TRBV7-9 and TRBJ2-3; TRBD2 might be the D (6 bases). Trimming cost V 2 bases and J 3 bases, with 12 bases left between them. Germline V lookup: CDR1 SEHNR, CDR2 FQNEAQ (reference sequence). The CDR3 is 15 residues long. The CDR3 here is CASSLFGGATDTQYF. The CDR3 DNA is TGTGCCAGCAGCTTATTCGGGGGAGCTACAGATACGCAGTATTTT.

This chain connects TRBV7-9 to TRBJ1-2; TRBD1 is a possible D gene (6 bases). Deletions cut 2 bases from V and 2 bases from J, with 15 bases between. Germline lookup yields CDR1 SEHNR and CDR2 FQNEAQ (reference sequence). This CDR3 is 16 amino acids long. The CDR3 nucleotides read TGTGCCAGCAGCTTATGGTCGGAGGGGGGAAACTATGGCTACACCTTC. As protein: CASSLWSEGGNYGYTF.

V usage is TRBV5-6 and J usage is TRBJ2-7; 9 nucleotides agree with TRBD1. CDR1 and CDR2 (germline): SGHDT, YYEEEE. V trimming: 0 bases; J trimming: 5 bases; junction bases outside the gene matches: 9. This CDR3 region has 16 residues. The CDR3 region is CASSLGGQGYIDEQYF. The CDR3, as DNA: TGTGCCAGCAGCTTGGGGGGACAGGGTTATATCGACGAGCAGTACTTC.

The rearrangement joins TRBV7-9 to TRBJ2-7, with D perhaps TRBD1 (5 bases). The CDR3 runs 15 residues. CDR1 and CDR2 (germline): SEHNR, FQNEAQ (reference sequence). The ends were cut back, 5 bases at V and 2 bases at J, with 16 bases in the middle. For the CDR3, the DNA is TGTGCCAGCAGCCCAAGGACACCCTACCCCTACGAGCAGTACTTC. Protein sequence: CASSPRTPYPYEQYF. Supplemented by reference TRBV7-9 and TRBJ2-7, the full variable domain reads DTGVSQNPRHKITKRGQNVTFRCDPISEHNRLYWYRQTLGQGPEFLTYFQNEAQLEKSRLLSDRFSAERPKGSFSTLEIQRTEQGDSAMYLCASSPRTPYPYEQYFGPGTRLTVT.

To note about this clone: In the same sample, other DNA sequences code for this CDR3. As DNA, the CDR3 is TGTGCCAGCAGCTTGGGAACTGAAGCTTTCTTT. It is translated as CASSLGTEAFF. This rearrangement joins TRBV5-4 to TRBJ1-1; D unresolved. The germline gives CDR1 SGHNT, CDR2 YYREEE (reference sequence). CDR3 length equals 11 residues. The germline V and J ends were trimmed by 0 bases and 5 bases, with 2 bases remaining between them.

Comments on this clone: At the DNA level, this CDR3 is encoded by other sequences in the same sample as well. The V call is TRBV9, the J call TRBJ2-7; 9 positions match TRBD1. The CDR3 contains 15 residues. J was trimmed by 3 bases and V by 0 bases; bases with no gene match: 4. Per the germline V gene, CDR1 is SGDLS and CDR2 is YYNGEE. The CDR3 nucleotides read TGTGCCAGCAGCGTAGGAGGGACAGGGAGCTACGAGCAGTACTTC. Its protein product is CASSVGGTGSYEQYF. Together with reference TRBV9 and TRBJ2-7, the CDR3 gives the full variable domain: DSGVTQTPKHLITATGQRVTLRCSPRSGDLSVYWYQQSLDQGLQFLIQYYNGEERAKGNILERFSAQQFPDLHSELNLSSLELGDSALYFCASSVGGTGSYEQYFGPGTRLTVT.

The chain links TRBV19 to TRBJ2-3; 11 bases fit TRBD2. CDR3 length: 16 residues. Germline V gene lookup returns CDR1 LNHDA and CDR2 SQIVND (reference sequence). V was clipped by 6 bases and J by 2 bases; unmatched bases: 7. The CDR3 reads CASSLAGGLYTDTQYF. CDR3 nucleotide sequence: TGTGCCAGTAGCCTAGCGGGGGGCCTCTACACAGATACGCAGTATTTT.

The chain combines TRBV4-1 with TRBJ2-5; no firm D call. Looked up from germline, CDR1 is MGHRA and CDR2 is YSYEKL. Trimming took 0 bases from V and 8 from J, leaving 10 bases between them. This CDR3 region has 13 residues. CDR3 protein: CASSQEGSPTQYF. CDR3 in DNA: TGCGCCAGCAGCCAAGAGGGGTCCCCTACCCAGTACTTC.